Presented here are 14 T cell receptor beta chains from one specimen sequenced in a study of cytomegalovirus exposure and HLA in healthy donors. Clones were read by immunoSEQ multiplex PCR, and TCRdb kept only the in-frame ones, dropping some. The sample contains under 200,000 clones, 89% of which appear only once. Sequenced sample: PBMCs. The receptors come from a young woman in good health and CMV-seropositive.

This chain links TRBV6-1 with TRBJ2-5; maybe TRBD2 (5 bases). Germline loops: CDR1 MNHNS, CDR2 SASEGT. Trimming took off 7 bases at V and 7 bases at J, with 19 bases between the two ends. This CDR3 region has 14 residues. This CDR3 reads CASISDWSLLTQYF. DNA of the CDR3: TGTGCCAGCATTTCGGACTGGTCCCTATTGACCCAGTACTTC.

A note on this clone: Other nucleotide sequences from this sample produce the same CDR3. This rearrangement joins TRBV11-3 to TRBJ2-1; no reliable D call. Germline V gives CDR1 SGHNT, CDR2 YENEEA. Trimming took off 5 bases at V and 6 bases at J, with 8 bases between the two ends. There are 12 residues in the CDR3. The CDR3 region has the DNA TGTGCCAGCAGCCCTTCGGGCAATGAGCAGTTCTTC. Amino acid sequence: CASSPSGNEQFF.

The chain links TRBV7-6 to TRBJ2-1, with 8 bases aligning to TRBD2. CDR3 length equals 14 residues. V gave up 8 bases and J gave up 9 bases; unmatched junction bases: 12. Germline CDR1 and CDR2: SGHVS and FNYEAQ. As DNA, the CDR3 is TGTGCCAGCGGCTCAGGAGCGGGAGAGGCTGAGCAGTTCTTC. This codes for CASGSGAGEAEQFF.

This chain uses TRBV6-5 with TRBJ2-3, with unresolved D. Between the trimmed V and J ends, which lost 6 bases and 2 bases, there was a span of 12 bases. The CDR3 covers 14 residues. Per the germline V gene, CDR1 is MNHEY and CDR2 is SVGAGI. The chain's CDR3 is CASSSYLSTDTQYF. CDR3 sequence (DNA): TGTGCCAGCAGCTCCTATCTTTCCACAGATACGCAGTATTTT.

The rearrangement joins TRBV10-3 to TRBJ2-1; D gene unclear. This CDR3 spans 13 amino acids. V lost 5 bases and J lost 4, with 9 bases in between. The germline gives CDR1 ENHRY, CDR2 SYGVKD. The DNA for the CDR3 is TGTGCCATCAGTATGGAGTGGTACAATGAGCAGTTCTTC. Protein sequence: CAISMEWYNEQFF.

The chain links TRBV4-2 to TRBJ1-5, with D perhaps matching TRBD1 (5 bases). The CDR3 spans 14 residues. Trimming shortened V by 2 bases and J by 3 bases, and 8 bases separated the two germline ends. CDR1 and CDR2 (germline): LGHNA, YNFKEQ. CDR3 nucleotides: TGTGCCAGCAGCCAACTACAGGCCAATCAGCCCCAGCATTTT. It specifies CASSQLQANQPQHF.

V and J are TRBV10-1 and TRBJ1-1; D perhaps matches TRBD1 (6 bases). V was clipped by 3 bases and J by 2 bases, with 10 bases between them. Germline CDR1 and CDR2: WNHNN and SYGVQD (reference sequence). The CDR3 totals 14 residues. CDR3 residues: CASSDGQLNTEAFF. In nucleotides, the CDR3 is TGCGCCAGCAGTGACGGACAGCTAAACACTGAAGCTTTCTTT.

The V gene is TRBV6-5, the J gene TRBJ2-7, with TRBD2 as a possible D gene (6 bases). V was pared by 0 bases and J by 3 bases, with 9 bases between. In germline, CDR1 is MNHEY, CDR2 SVGAGI. This CDR3 has 14 residues. The CDR3 protein is CASSYSGGIYEQYF. In DNA, the CDR3 is TGTGCCAGCAGTTACTCCGGGGGTATCTACGAGCAGTACTTC.

The J gene is TRBJ1-3, the V gene TRBV5-1; D is unclear. CDR1 is SGHRS and CDR2 is YFSETQ in the germline V gene. The CDR3 length is 15 residues. Trimming took off 0 bases at V and 0 bases at J, with 7 bases between the two ends. The CDR3 region is CASSLARDSGNTIYF. DNA of the CDR3: TGCGCCAGCAGCTTGGCGAGGGACTCTGGAAACACCATATATTTT.

V usage is TRBV30 and J usage is TRBJ1-5; D possibly corresponds to TRBD1 (6 bases). Germline V gene data show CDR1 as GTSNPN and CDR2 as SVGIG (reference sequence). V was trimmed by 4 bases and J by 5 bases, leaving 12 bases between them. The CDR3 loop spans 13 amino acids. CDR3 bases: TGTGCCTGGAAGGCCCAGGGGCATCAGCCCCAGCATTTT. The encoded protein is CAWKAQGHQPQHF.

The genes are TRBV11-3 and TRBJ2-7; D not certain. The length of the CDR3 is 17 residues. Germline CDR1 SGHNT, CDR2 YENEEA. Trimming cost V 4 bases and J 3 bases, with 22 bases left between them. CDR3 coding DNA: TGTGCCAGCAGCTCACTATCGTACCTCGGCGCAAACTACGAGCAGTACTTC. Protein product: CASSSLSYLGANYEQYF. Based on the CDR3 plus reference TRBV11-3 and TRBJ2-7, the full variable domain is EAGVVQSPRYKIIEKKQPVAFWCNPISGHNTLYWYLQNLGQGPELLIRYENEEAVDDSQLPKDRFSAERLKGVDSTLKIQPAELGDSAVYLCASSSLSYLGANYEQYFGPGTRLTVT.

In this sample, this clone turned up a few times. The J gene is TRBJ1-1, the V gene TRBV2; the D is unclear. Looked up from germline, CDR1 is SNHLY and CDR2 is FYNNEI. This CDR3 is 12 amino acids long. V lost 6 bases and J lost 0, with 5 bases in between. This chain's CDR3 is CASRFVNTEAFF. In nucleotides, the CDR3 is TGTGCCAGCAGGTTCGTGAACACTGAAGCTTTCTTT.

The chain employs TRBV5-1 and TRBJ1-4, with 7 bases lining up with TRBD1. CDR3 size: 13 residues. The ends lost 6 bases at V and 7 bases at J; junction bases unmatched: 6. Germline CDR1 is SGHRS and CDR2 is YFSETQ. The CDR3, as DNA: TGCGCCAGCACGAGGGGGCATGGTGAAAAACTGTTTTTT. Its protein product is CASTRGHGEKLFF.

The rearrangement uses TRBV19 and TRBJ2-2; D is possibly TRBD2 (5 bases). The CDR3 is 14 amino acids. V was trimmed by 4 bases and J by 7 bases, leaving 13 bases between them. CDR1 LNHDA and CDR2 SQIVND come from the germline V gene (reference sequence). The chain's CDR3 is CASSTSSGGGELFF. The CDR3 DNA reads as TGTGCCAGTAGTACATCAAGCGGAGGCGGGGAGCTGTTTTTT.